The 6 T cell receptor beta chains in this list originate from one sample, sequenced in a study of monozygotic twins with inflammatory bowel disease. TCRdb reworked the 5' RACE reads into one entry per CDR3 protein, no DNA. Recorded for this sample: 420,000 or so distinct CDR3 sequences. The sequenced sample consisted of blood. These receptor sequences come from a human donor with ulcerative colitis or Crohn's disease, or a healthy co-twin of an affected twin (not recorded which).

Here the CDR3 reads CASNSGRVNEQFF. The rearrangement uses TRBV5-1 and TRBJ2-1; TCRdb gives TRBD2 as the D gene, but with no DNA this cannot be confirmed. Germline V CDR1 and CDR2: SGHRS, YFSETQ. There are 13 residues in the CDR3. Based on the CDR3 plus reference TRBV5-1 and TRBJ2-1, the full variable domain is KAGVTQTPRYLIKTRGQQVTLSCSPISGHRSVSWYQQTPGQGLQFLFEYFSETQRNKGNFPGRFSGRQFSNSRSEMNVSTLELGDSALYLCASNSGRVNEQFFGPGTRLTVL.

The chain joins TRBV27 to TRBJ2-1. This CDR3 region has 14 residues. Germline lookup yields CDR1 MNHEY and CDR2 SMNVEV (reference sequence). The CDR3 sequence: CASRIFVAVGEQFF.

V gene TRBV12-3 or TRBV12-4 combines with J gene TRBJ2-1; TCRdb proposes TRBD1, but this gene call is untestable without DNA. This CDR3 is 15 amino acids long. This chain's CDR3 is CASSLRTGVHNEQFF.

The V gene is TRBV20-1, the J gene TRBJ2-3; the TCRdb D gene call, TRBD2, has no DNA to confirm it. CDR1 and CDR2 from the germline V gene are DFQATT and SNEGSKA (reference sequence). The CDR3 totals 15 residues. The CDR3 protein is CSARDDYRFTDTQYF.

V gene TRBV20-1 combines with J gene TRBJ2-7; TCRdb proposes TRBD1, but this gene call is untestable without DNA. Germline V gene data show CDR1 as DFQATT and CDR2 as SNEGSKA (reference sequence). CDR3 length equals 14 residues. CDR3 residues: CSASDRVSGREQYF.

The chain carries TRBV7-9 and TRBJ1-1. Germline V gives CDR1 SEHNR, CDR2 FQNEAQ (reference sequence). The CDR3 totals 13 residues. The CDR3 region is CASSPTQNTEAFF. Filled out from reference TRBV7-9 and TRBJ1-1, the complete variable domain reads DTGVSQNPRHKITKRGQNVTFRCDPISEHNRLYWYRQTLGQGPEFLTYFQNEAQLEKSRLLSDRFSAERPKGSFSTLEIQRTEQGDSAMYLCASSPTQNTEAFFGQGTRLTVV.